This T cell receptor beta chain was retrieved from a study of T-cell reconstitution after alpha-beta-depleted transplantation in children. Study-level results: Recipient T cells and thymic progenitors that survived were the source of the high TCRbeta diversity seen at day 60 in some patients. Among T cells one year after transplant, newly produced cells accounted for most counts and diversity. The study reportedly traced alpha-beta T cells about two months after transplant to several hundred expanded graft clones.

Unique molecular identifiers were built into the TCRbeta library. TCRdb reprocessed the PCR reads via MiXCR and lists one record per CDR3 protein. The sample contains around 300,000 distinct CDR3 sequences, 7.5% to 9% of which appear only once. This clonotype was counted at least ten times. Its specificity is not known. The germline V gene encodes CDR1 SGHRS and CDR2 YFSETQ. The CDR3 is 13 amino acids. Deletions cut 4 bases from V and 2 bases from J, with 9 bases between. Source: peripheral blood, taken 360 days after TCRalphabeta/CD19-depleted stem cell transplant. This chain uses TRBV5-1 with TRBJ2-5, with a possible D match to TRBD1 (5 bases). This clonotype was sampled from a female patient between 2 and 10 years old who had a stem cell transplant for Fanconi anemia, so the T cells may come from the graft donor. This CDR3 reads CASSQSGQETQYF. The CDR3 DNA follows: TGCGCCAGCAGCCAATCAGGGCAAGAGACCCAGTACTTC. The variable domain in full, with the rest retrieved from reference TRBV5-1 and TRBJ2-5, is KAGVTQTPRYLIKTRGQQVTLSCSPISGHRSVSWYQQTPGQGLQFLFEYFSETQRNKGNFPGRFSGRQFSNSRSEMNVSTLELGDSALYLCASSQSGQETQYFGPGTRLLVL.